The clone carrying this T cell receptor beta chain was found once. These data come from a study of CD8+ T cells in alopecia areata. Sequencing used cDNA as its template, made by extracting RNA and reverse transcribing it. Data came from immunoSEQ multiplex PCR; TCRdb stores just in-frame clones and leaves some out. The table has about 200,000 clones, 58% seen once. The ends were cut back, 4 bases at V and 4 bases at J, with 13 bases in the middle. CDR3 length equals 14 residues. Germline V gives CDR1 MNHEY, CDR2 SVGAGI. The sample's treatment: oral pan-JAK inhibitor, 5-10 mg twice daily. This specimen consisted of CD4+ T cells sorted from blood, obtained at week 24, from a patient treated with tofacitinib. The origin of this receptor is a human donor with alopecia areata. This chain links TRBV6-5 with TRBJ1-2; possibly TRBD1 for D (5 bases). The CDR3, as DNA: TGTGCCAGCAGTTCACAGGCCACACGCTATGGCTACACCTTC. Amino acids: CASSSQATRYGYTF.